This T cell receptor beta chain was profiled in a study of blood T cell repertoires in COVID-19. Study summary: The United States, Italy and Spain provided the acute and convalescent COVID-19 samples. T cells, B-cell-depleted T cells, or PBMCs provided the cDNA or gDNA that served as material.

Seattle cases were enrolled at active infection and followed longitudinally. The protocol was immunoSEQ multiplex PCR, while the TCRdb copy is restricted to in-frame clones and leaves out a portion. The table shows some 180,000 clones, with roughly 88% occurring only once. The source of this sequence is a woman aged 40 to 50 with COVID-19, enrolled during active disease. The specimen was peripheral blood.

The CDR3 coding sequence is TGCAGCGTTAAACATGGGCAGGCCTACGAGCAGTACTTC. Translated: CSVKHGQAYEQYF. V gene TRBV29-1 combines with J gene TRBJ2-7; D is undetermined. V was shortened by 5 bases and J by 2 bases, with 13 bases between the two germline ends. This CDR3 has 13 amino acids. Germline V gene sequence: CDR1 SQVTM, CDR2 ANQGSEA.